The T cell receptor (beta chain) described here comes from a study of blood T cell repertoires in COVID-19. Across the study: Researchers got acute and convalescent COVID-19 samples from the United States, Italy and Spain. In each case, the material was cDNA or gDNA derived from T cells, B-cell-depleted T cells, or PBMCs.

In the source study's methods: The authors estimated nucleated cell counts from reference gene primer amplification. Clones were sequenced by immunoSEQ multiplex PCR, and TCRdb holds only the in-frame ones, with some missing. V, J and clone size were drawn from that table, and D and trimming were deduced from the DNA. The repertoire holds roughly 250,000 clones, with 65% to 90% as singletons. V lost 0 bases and J lost 2; bases outside the gene matches: 6. The germline CDR1 and CDR2 sequences are SGHRS and YFSETQ. The CDR3 has 16 amino acids. The specimen sequenced was peripheral blood. This TCR was recovered from an elderly woman with active or convalescent COVID-19. The chain is built from TRBV5-1 and TRBJ2-5, with 8 positions matching TRBD2. The DNA for the CDR3 is TGCGCCAGCAGCTTGGTAGTTGCGGGAGGACAAGAGACCCAGTACTTC. Translated, it gives CASSLVVAGGQETQYF.